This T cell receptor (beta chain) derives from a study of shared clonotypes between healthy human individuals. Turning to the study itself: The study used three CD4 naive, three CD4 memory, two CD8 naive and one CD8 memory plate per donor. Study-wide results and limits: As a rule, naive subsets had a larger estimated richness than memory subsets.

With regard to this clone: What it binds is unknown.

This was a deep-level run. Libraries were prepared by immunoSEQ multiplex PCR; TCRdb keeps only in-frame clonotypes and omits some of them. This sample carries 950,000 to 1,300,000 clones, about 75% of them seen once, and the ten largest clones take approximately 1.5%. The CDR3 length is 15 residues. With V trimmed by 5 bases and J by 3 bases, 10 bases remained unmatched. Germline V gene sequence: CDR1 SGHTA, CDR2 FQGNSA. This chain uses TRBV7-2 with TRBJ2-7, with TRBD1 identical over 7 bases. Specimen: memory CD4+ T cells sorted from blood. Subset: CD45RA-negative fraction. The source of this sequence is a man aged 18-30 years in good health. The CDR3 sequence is CASSTRDRGNYEQYF. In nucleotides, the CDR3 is TGTGCCAGCAGCACACGGGACAGAGGTAACTACGAGCAGTACTTC.